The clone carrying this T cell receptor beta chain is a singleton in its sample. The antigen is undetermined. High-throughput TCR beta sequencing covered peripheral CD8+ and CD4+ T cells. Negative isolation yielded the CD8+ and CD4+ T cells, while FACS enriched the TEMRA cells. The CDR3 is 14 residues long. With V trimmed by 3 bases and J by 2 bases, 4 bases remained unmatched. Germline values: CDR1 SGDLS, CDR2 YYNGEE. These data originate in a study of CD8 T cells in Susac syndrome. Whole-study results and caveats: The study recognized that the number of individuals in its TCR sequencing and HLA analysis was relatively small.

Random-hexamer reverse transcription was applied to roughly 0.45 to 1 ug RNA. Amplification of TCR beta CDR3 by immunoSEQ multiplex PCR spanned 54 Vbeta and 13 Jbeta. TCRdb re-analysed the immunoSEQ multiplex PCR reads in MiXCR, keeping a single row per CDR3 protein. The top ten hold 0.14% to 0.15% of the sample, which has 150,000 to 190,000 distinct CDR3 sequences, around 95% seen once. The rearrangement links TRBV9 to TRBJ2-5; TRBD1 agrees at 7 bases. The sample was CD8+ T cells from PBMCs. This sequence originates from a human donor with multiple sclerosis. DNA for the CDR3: TGTGCCAGCAGCGCAGGGACAGATCAAGAGACCCAGTACTTC. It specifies CASSAGTDQETQYF.